This T cell receptor (beta chain) was observed in a study of human T cells and chemical hapten exposure. TCRdb reanalysed the RACE reads using MiXCR and keeps one entry per CDR3 protein. The sample shows 180,000 or so distinct CDR3 sequences, approximately 14% of them seen only once. Time point reported: patch test 1, 2 weeks after DPC sensitization. Regarding treatment: therapeutic diphenylcyclopropenone sensitization with weekly scalp DPC. Donors, patients with alopecia ranging from 18 to 70 years old and judged suitable for DPC, provided samples. This clonotype was seen a few times. Its cognate antigen is unknown. Points from the study as a whole: TCRs above 1 in 1000 frequency did not change with DPC sensitization. Alopecia in the donors means their immune response may deviate from healthy people's.

This CDR3 is built from 13 residues. Germline V gene lookup returns CDR1 SGHVS and CDR2 FQNEAQ. V lost 10 bases, J lost 0 bases, and 10 bases lay in between. The genes are TRBV7-8 and TRBJ2-1; weak D call: TRBD1 (5 bases). Sequenced here: whole blood, sampled in connection with sensitization to the hapten diphenylcyclopropenone (DPC). This TCR was recovered from a woman aged 25 to 39 with alopecia areata. Some clones in this sample may be carry-over from other donors' samples. The CDR3 sequence is CATAGSSYNEQFF. Here the CDR3 DNA reads TGTGCCACCGCAGGGTCCTCCTACAATGAGCAGTTCTTC.